A selection of T cell receptor beta chains follows, all from one sample in a study of blood T cell repertoires in COVID-19. Measured with immunoSEQ multiplex PCR; TCRdb has only the in-frame clones, and not every one. Among roughly 250,000 clones listed, approximately 85% were seen once. The sample consisted of peripheral blood. Receptors were obtained from a human donor with COVID-19, enrolled during active disease. The donor label of this sample is uncertain. CDR3s include the opening cysteine and the closing phenylalanine or tryptophan. A D gene is named only where the DNA matches it firmly. Clone size is stated in some rows and not others, as once, few, many or a class when expanded.

J,size,D,V,CDR3,DNA
TRBJ2-7,NA,TRBD2,TRBV20-1,CSAWRGYEQYF,TGCAGTGCTTGGCGGGGGTACGAGCAGTACTTC
TRBJ1-1,NA,NA,TRBV28,CASSLADSIVVAFF,TGTGCCAGCAGTCTTGCCGACAGTATTGTGGTGGCTTTCTTT
TRBJ1-2,NA,TRBD1,TRBV6-2/TRBV6-3,CASSFLAGQGNYGYTF,TGTGCCAGCAGTTTCTTGGCGGGACAGGGAAACTATGGCTACACCTTC
TRBJ1-5,NA,NA,TRBV7-6,CASSLAVPSRGNQPQHF,TGTGCCAGCAGCTTAGCGGTACCATCTCGGGGCAATCAGCCCCAGCATTTT
TRBJ2-1,NA,TRBD2,TRBV7-3,CASSSLGTSGSMPVFF,TGTGCCAGCAGCTCCTTAGGGACTAGCGGGAGTATGCCGGTTTTCTTC
TRBJ2-7,NA,NA,TRBV10-3,CAISTYEAGSYEQYF,TGTGCCATCAGCACTTACGAGGCGGGTTCCTACGAGCAGTACTTC
TRBJ1-1,NA,NA,TRBV6-5,CASSYSPTRRNTEAFF,TGTGCCAGCAGTTACTCACCGACAAGGCGGAACACTGAAGCTTTCTTT
TRBJ1-2,NA,NA,TRBV5-1,CASSGTLEGYGYTF,TGCGCCAGCAGCGGTACTTTGGAGGGCTATGGCTACACCTTC
TRBJ1-1,NA,TRBD1,TRBV27,CASSRRDSHTEAFF,TGTGCCAGCAGTCGACGGGACAGTCACACTGAAGCTTTCTTT
TRBJ2-4,NA,TRBD2,TRBV5-4,CASSEGLAGVRNIQYF,TGTGCCAGCAGCGAGGGACTAGCGGGAGTCAGGAACATTCAGTACTTC
TRBJ1-2,few,NA,TRBV12-3/TRBV12-4,CASSPDNRYGYTF,TGTGCCAGCAGCCCAGACAACCGCTATGGCTACACCTTC